These 32 T cell receptor beta chains were all obtained from the same sample, sequenced in a study of T cell repertoires in cytomegalovirus infection. TCRdb reprocessed the reads via MiXCR and lists one record per CDR3 protein. This repertoire shows fewer than 700,000 distinct CDR3 sequences, about 24% found once; its top ten account for under 8.5%. The sequenced material came from CD8+ T cells from PBMCs. The receptors shown here come from a human donor in good health (CMV status not recorded). Some clones in this sample may be carry-over from other donors' samples.

For the CDR3, the DNA is TGTGCCAGCAGACAGGGGGCTTCAACCTACGAGCAGTACTTC. Its translation is CASRQGASTYEQYF. This sequence joins TRBV12-3 or TRBV12-4 and TRBJ2-7; 9 bases map to TRBD1. This CDR3 is 14 amino acids long. Trimming took 6 bases from V and 2 from J; bases not matched to a gene: 5.

This clonotype was counted ten times or more. This sequence joins TRBV7-2 and TRBJ2-1, with D unresolved. This CDR3 is 12 amino acids long. V was shortened by 2 bases and J by 2 bases, with 1 base between the two germline ends. CDR1 SGHTA and CDR2 FQGNSA come from the germline V gene. CDR3 coding DNA: TGTGCCAGCAGCTTAACCTACAATGAGCAGTTCTTC. This codes for CASSLTYNEQFF.

Regarding this clonotype: The germline gene is not matched at one end of the junction; a read error may be the cause. In nucleotides, the CDR3 is TGTGCCAGCAGCCCTTTTAATCTTAATTGGGTCTTT. This gives the protein CASSPFNLNWVF. The rearrangement joins TRBV14 to TRBJ1-1, with D uncertain. The germline V gene has CDR1 SGHDN and CDR2 FVKESK. This CDR3 has 12 residues.

At least ten counts were recorded for this clonotype. V is TRBV7-8 and J is TRBJ2-4; TRBD2 matches 7 bases. Germline V gene sequence: CDR1 SGHVS, CDR2 FQNEAQ. V trimming: 4 bases; J trimming: 3 bases; junction bases outside the gene matches: 3. CDR3 size: 14 residues. Here the CDR3 reads CASSSWDYKNIQYF. In nucleotides, the CDR3 is TGTGCCAGCAGCTCCTGGGACTACAAAAACATTCAGTACTTC.

The DNA of the CDR3 is TGTGCCAGCGCTACAGTACCAAACTATGGCTACACCTTC. This translates into CASATVPNYGYTF. V usage is TRBV2 and J usage is TRBJ1-2; no clear D. Trimming took off 8 bases at V and 2 bases at J, with 12 bases between the two ends. This CDR3 comprises 13 residues. The germline V gene encodes CDR1 SNHLY and CDR2 FYNNEI.

The genes are TRBV28 and TRBJ1-5; D uncertain. The CDR3 is made up of 12 amino acids. Germline V gene lookup returns CDR1 MDHEN and CDR2 SYDVKM. Trimming removed 4 bases at V and 5 bases at J, with 6 bases between. The CDR3 reads CASSSLDQPQHF. In DNA, the CDR3 is TGTGCCAGCAGTTCCCTAGATCAGCCCCAGCATTTT.

The table lists this clonotype with a count of one. A read error is possible here, since a much larger clone lies one base away. This chain joins TRBV7-6 and TRBJ1-5; D remains unclear. The CDR3 runs to 16 residues. Germline assignment: CDR1 SGHVS and CDR2 FNYEAQ. The CDR3 spells CASSSETSGQNRPQHF. In nucleotides, the CDR3 is TGTGCCAGCAGCTCCGAGACGTCGGGCCAAAATCGGCCCCAGCATTTT.

This CDR3 reads CASSEDQRGYYEQYF. For the CDR3, the DNA is TGCGCCAGCAGTGAAGACCAGCGGGGGTACTACGAGCAGTACTTC. The V and J genes are TRBV10-1 and TRBJ2-7, with 8 bases matching TRBD2. Germline lookup yields CDR1 WNHNN and CDR2 SYGVQD (reference sequence). This CDR3 spans 15 amino acids. Germline trimming cut 3 bases from V and 3 bases from J; bases unmatched to any gene: 7.

Of note for this clonotype: A much larger clone lies one base from this, so it may be a read error. CDR3 sequence (DNA): TGTGCCGGCAGCCCCCCTCGGACAGACTCCTACGAGCAGTACTTC. Protein product: CAGSPPRTDSYEQYF. The chain links TRBV7-9 to TRBJ2-7; D perhaps matches TRBD1 (6 bases). Germline V gene lookup returns CDR1 SEHNR and CDR2 FQNEAQ (reference sequence). The CDR3 runs 15 residues.

The V call is TRBV6-1, the J call TRBJ1-1; unclear D gene. The V and J ends lost 9 bases and 4 bases respectively, with 12 bases between them. The CDR3 is 12 residues long. Germline V gene data show CDR1 as MNHNS and CDR2 as SASEGT. CDR3 nucleotide sequence: TGTGCCAGTCGGGAGTTGAGCACTGAAGCTTTCTTT. Its protein is CASRELSTEAFF.

The rearrangement links TRBV5-5 to TRBJ1-1; D is possibly TRBD1 (5 bases). The germline V gene encodes CDR1 SGHKS and CDR2 YYEKEE (reference sequence). V lost 5 bases and J lost 4, with 12 bases in between. This CDR3 spans 13 amino acids. The CDR3 DNA sequence: TGTGCCAGCAGATGGGGGGACGGCACTGAAGCTTTCTTT. It codes for CASRWGDGTEAFF.

This clonotype came up many times. The V and J genes are TRBV10-3 and TRBJ1-2; D gene uncertain. There are 11 residues in the CDR3. The germline V and J ends were trimmed by 6 bases and 8 bases, with 10 bases remaining between them. From germline, CDR1 is ENHRY and CDR2 SYGVKD. The CDR3 DNA is TGTGCCATCAGGGGCATGCGAGGCTACACCTTC. Translating it yields CAIRGMRGYTF.

The chain employs TRBV12-3 or TRBV12-4 and TRBJ2-2; no reliable D call. Trimming took off 4 bases at V and 1 base at J, with 16 bases between the two ends. The CDR3 has 17 amino acids. In nucleotides, the CDR3 is TGTGCCAGCAGTTCCCCTACACGACCGCTGAACACCGGGGAGCTGTTTTTT. Translation gives CASSSPTRPLNTGELFF.

V is TRBV7-9 and J is TRBJ1-1, with D maybe TRBD1 (6 bases). CDR1 is SEHNR, CDR2 FQNEAQ, per germline (reference sequence). CDR3 length: 14 residues. Trimming removed 5 bases at V and 8 bases at J, with 18 bases between. The CDR3 spells CASSPARTDGEAFF. The CDR3, as DNA: TGTGCCAGCAGCCCCGCTAGGACAGACGGGGAAGCTTTCTTT.

This clonotype has more than one count but fewer than ten. The chain joins TRBV25-1 to TRBJ1-1; no definite D call. The germline V gene encodes CDR1 MGHDK and CDR2 SYGVNS. Trimming took 2 bases from V and 5 from J, leaving 12 bases between them. The CDR3 extends over 14 amino acids. The CDR3 spells CASSEQTPRTEAFF. The DNA of the CDR3 is TGTGCCAGCAGTGAACAGACACCTAGGACTGAAGCTTTCTTT.

This chain links TRBV12-3 or TRBV12-4 with TRBJ1-1; D is unclear. The CDR3 has 14 residues. V lost 4 bases and J 2 bases, leaving 11 bases between the germline ends. The CDR3 coding sequence is TGTGCCAGCAGTTATAGCGCCCATAACACTGAAGCTTTCTTT. Amino acids: CASSYSAHNTEAFF.

This clonotype was recorded a few times. The V gene is TRBV19, the J gene TRBJ2-1; 11 nucleotides align to TRBD2. Germline CDR1 LNHDA, CDR2 SQIVND (reference sequence). The CDR3 has 16 residues. The J segment lost 5 bases and the V segment lost 5 bases, leaving 8 bases of the junction unmatched. The CDR3 sequence: CASSPQTSGGNNEQFF. The DNA of the CDR3 is TGTGCCAGTAGTCCCCAAACTAGCGGGGGAAACAATGAGCAGTTCTTC.

This clonotype was counted between two and nine times. The chain has TRBV7-6 and TRBJ2-1; TRBD2 is a possible D gene (5 bases). The CDR3 runs 15 residues. CDR1 and CDR2 from the germline V gene are SGHVS and FNYEAQ. V shed 5 bases and J shed 4 bases, with 15 bases lying between them. CDR3: CASSGRGGAYNEQFF. In nucleotides, the CDR3 is TGTGCCAGCAGCGGTAGAGGAGGAGCGTACAATGAGCAGTTCTTC.

This clonotype was detected only a few times. The chain combines TRBV19 with TRBJ1-1, with no clear D. Germline values: CDR1 LNHDA, CDR2 SQIVND (reference sequence). This CDR3 has 15 residues. Trimming pared 5 bases from V and 0 bases from J, leaving 13 bases between. The CDR3 loop reads CASSLGREMNTEAFF. As DNA, the CDR3 is TGTGCCAGTAGTTTGGGGAGGGAGATGAACACTGAAGCTTTCTTT.

This clonotype was observed a handful of times. An end of the junction differs from the germline gene, which may be a read error. The chain has TRBV2 and TRBJ2-1; 8 positions agree with TRBD1. The CDR3 extends over 15 amino acids. Germline V CDR1 and CDR2: SNHLY, FYNNEI. The CDR3 DNA reads as TGTGCCAGCAGCGAAGACCAGGGGGCGGAGGATGAGCAGTTCTTC. This gives the protein CASSEDQGAEDEQFF.

This clonotype was found a few times. V is TRBV15 and J is TRBJ2-1; D possibly corresponds to TRBD2 (6 bases). Trimming removed 0 bases from V and 4 bases from J, with 16 bases in between. This CDR3 has 17 amino acids. Germline-derived CDR1 and CDR2 are LNHNV and YYDKDF (reference sequence). CDR3 sequence: CATSRDWRGVPYNEQFF. DNA of the CDR3: TGTGCCACCAGCAGAGATTGGAGGGGCGTCCCTTACAATGAGCAGTTCTTC.

This clonotype was counted between two and nine times. The chain carries TRBV6-5 and TRBJ1-2, with TRBD1 matching 8 bases. Losses at the gene ends were 7 bases for V and 3 bases for J; bases not matched to a gene: 10. The CDR3 contains 15 residues. CDR1 MNHEY and CDR2 SVGAGI come from the germline V gene. Here the CDR3 DNA reads TGTGCCAGCAACTTCGGACAGGGTTTAGACTATGGCTACACCTTC. It specifies CASNFGQGLDYGYTF.

This clonotype appeared a few times. The genes are TRBV6-6 and TRBJ1-5, with D uncertain. Trimming pared 0 bases from V and 0 bases from J, leaving 6 bases between. This CDR3 comprises 15 residues. CDR1 is MNHNY and CDR2 is SVGAGI in the germline V gene (reference sequence). CDR3 protein: CASSYSRVSNQPQHF. CDR3 sequence (DNA): TGTGCCAGCAGTTACTCACGGGTTAGCAATCAGCCCCAGCATTTT.

This chain joins TRBV7-6 and TRBJ2-1, with a possible D match to TRBD2 (5 bases). V shed 5 bases and J shed 2 bases, with 13 bases lying between them. The CDR3 is 15 residues long. The V gene's germline CDR1 is SGHVS and CDR2 FNYEAQ. The CDR3 loop reads CASSPTRLPYNEQFF. The DNA for the CDR3 is TGTGCCAGCAGCCCCACTAGGCTACCCTACAATGAGCAGTTCTTC.

The CDR3 here is CASSLRGAVGELFF. CDR3 nucleotide sequence: TGTGCCAGCAGTTTAAGGGGGGCCGTCGGGGAGCTGTTTTTT. The genes are TRBV27 and TRBJ2-2; the D gene could be TRBD1 or TRBD2 (6 bases each). CDR3 length: 14 residues. V dropped 2 bases and J dropped 7 bases, with 11 bases sitting between them. The germline V gene encodes CDR1 MNHEY and CDR2 SMNVEV (reference sequence).

The chain employs TRBV14 and TRBJ2-1; D uncertain. V was shortened by 4 bases and J by 4 bases, with 11 bases between the two germline ends. Per germline, CDR1 SGHDN and CDR2 FVKESK. The CDR3 is 14 amino acids. CDR3 DNA: TGTGCCAGCAGCCCCCCGACTCCGTACAATGAGCAGTTCTTC. This codes for CASSPPTPYNEQFF.

Only a few counts were recorded for this clonotype. The chain joins TRBV7-9 to TRBJ2-1; weak D call: TRBD2 (5 bases). CDR3 length: 15 amino acids. Trimming shortened V by 1 base and J by 9 bases, and 16 bases separated the two germline ends. Per the germline V gene, CDR1 is SEHNR and CDR2 is FQNEAQ (reference sequence). The CDR3 bases are TGTGCCAGCAGCTTAGTGCCGGGGTCGGCCGGTGAGCAGTTCTTC. As protein: CASSLVPGSAGEQFF.

The chain employs TRBV14 and TRBJ1-1, with D possibly being TRBD1 (5 bases). V lost 1 base, J lost 4 bases, and 10 bases lay in between. Germline CDR1 SGHDN, CDR2 FVKESK. This CDR3 region has 14 residues. Here the CDR3 DNA reads TGTGCCAGCAGCCAAGGGGGCAGTGGCACTGAAGCTTTCTTT. Translation: CASSQGGSGTEAFF.

The CDR3 DNA reads TGTGCCAGTAATGCGGAGACAGGGGGCAATGGTGAGCAGTTCTTC. It specifies CASNAETGGNGEQFF. This chain joins TRBV27 and TRBJ2-1, with TRBD1 identical over 10 bases. The CDR3 covers 15 residues. Germline CDR1 is MNHEY and CDR2 is SMNVEV (reference sequence). The V gene end was trimmed by 9 bases and the J gene end by 9 bases; junction bases not matched to a gene: 14.

Of note for this clonotype: An end of the junction differs from the germline gene, which may be a read error. The chain carries TRBV12-3 or TRBV12-4 and TRBJ2-2; possible D gene TRBD2, 6 bases. The CDR3 loop spans 11 amino acids. The CDR3 here is CASSSTGGLFF. Written as DNA, the CDR3 is TGTGCCAGCAGTAGCACCGGGGGGCTGTTTTTT.

On this clonotype: A much more abundant neighbour one base away suggests this may be a read error. The chain links TRBV7-3 to TRBJ2-1, with a weak D call TRBD1 (5 bases). V was shortened by 3 bases and J by 5 bases, with 20 bases between the two germline ends. Germline loops: CDR1 SGHTA, CDR2 FQGTGA. The length of the CDR3 is 17 residues. The CDR3 region is CASSFPHVGLSNNEQFF. For the CDR3, the DNA is TGTGCCAGCAGCTTCCCCCACGTGGGGCTATCAAACAATGAGCAGTTCTTC.

The gene calls are TRBV6-4 and TRBJ1-2; 8 bases are shared with TRBD1. With V trimmed by 2 bases and J by 8 bases, 13 bases remained unmatched. Germline CDR1 and CDR2: MRHNA and SNTAGT. This CDR3 contains 16 residues. The CDR3 loop is CASSDGQLTGVEGYTF. The CDR3, as DNA: TGTGCCAGCAGTGACGGTCAGCTGACAGGGGTAGAAGGCTACACCTTC.